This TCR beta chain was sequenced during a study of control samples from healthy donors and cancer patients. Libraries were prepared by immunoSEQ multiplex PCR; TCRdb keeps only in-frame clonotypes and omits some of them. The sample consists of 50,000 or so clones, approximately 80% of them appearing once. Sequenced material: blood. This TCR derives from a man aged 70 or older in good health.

As DNA, the CDR3 is TGTGCCACCAGTGATTACGGGACAGATACGCAGTATTTT. This encodes CATSDYGTDTQYF. This sequence joins TRBV24-1 and TRBJ2-3; D call uncertain. The CDR3 length is 13 residues. Trimming cost V 2 bases and J 3 bases, with 5 bases left between them. Germline lookup yields CDR1 KGHDR and CDR2 SFDVKD.